This TCR beta chain is drawn from a study of blood T cell repertoires in COVID-19. Study background: T cells, B-cell-depleted T cells, or PBMCs provided the cDNA or gDNA that served as material.

This CDR3 has 12 amino acids. Germline V gene data show CDR1 as SNHLY and CDR2 as FYNNEI. With 6 bases removed from V and 2 bases from J, the gap between germline ends came to 5 bases. As originally analysed: Using reference gene primer amplification, nucleated cell counts were estimated. Sequencing used immunoSEQ multiplex PCR; TCRdb keeps in-frame clones, though not all of them. V and J calls and clone size follow that table, whereas D and trimming were derived from the DNA. The top ten clones hold around 2.5% of a sample with about 230,000 clones, 84% of them seen once. The chain is built from TRBV2 and TRBJ1-3; D gene uncertain. The sequencing input was peripheral blood. This sequence originates from a man aged 40-55 years who had recovered from COVID-19. The CDR3 here is CASSSPGNTIYF. The CDR3 DNA sequence: TGTGCCAGCAGCTCTCCTGGAAACACCATATATTTT.